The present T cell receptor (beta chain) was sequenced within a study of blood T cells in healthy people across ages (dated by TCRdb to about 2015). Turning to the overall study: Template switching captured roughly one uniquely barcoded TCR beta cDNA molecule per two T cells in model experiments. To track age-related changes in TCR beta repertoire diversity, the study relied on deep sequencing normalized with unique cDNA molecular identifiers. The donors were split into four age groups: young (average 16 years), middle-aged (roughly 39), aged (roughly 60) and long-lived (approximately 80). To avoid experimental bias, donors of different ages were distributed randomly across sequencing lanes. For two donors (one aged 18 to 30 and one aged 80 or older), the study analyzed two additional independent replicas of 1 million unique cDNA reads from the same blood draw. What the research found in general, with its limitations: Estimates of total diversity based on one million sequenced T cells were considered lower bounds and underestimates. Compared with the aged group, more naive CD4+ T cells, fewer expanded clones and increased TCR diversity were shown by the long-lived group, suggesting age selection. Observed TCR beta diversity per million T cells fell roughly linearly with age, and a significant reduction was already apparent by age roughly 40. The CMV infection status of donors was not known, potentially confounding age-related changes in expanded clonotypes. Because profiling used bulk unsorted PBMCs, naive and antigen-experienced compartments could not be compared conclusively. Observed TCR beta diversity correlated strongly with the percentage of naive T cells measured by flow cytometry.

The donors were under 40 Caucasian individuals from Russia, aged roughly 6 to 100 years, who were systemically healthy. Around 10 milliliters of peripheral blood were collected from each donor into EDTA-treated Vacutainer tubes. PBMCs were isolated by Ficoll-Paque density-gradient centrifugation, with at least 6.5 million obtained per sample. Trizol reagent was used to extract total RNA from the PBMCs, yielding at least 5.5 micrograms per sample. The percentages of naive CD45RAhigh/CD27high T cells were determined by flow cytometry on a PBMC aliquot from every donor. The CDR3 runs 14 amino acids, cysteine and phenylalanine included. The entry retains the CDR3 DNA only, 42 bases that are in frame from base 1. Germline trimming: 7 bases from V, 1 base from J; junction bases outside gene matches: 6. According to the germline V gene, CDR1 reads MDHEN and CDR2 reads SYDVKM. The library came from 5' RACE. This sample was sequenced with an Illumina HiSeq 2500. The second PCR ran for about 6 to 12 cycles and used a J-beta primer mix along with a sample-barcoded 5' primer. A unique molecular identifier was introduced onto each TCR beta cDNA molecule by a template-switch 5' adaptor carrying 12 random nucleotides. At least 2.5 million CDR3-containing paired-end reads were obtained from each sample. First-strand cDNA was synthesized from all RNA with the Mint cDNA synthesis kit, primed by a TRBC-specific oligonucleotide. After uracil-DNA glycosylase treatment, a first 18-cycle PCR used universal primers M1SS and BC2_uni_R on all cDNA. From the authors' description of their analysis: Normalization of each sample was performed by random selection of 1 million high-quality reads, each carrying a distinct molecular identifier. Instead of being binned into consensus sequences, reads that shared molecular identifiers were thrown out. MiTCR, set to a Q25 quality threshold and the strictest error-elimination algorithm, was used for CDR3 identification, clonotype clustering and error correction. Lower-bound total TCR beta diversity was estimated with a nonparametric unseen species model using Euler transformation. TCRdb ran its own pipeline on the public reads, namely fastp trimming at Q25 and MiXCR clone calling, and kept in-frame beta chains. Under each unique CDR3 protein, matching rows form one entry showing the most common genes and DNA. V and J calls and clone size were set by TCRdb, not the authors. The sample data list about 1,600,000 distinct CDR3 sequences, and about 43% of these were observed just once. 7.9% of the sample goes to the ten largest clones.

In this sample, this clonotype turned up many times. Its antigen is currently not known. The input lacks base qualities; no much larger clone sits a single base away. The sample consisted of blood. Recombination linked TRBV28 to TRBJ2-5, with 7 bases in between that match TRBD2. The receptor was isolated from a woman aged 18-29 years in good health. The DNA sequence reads TGTGCCAGCACCCAACTAGCGAGCCAAGAGACCCAGTACTTC. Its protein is CASTQLASQETQYF. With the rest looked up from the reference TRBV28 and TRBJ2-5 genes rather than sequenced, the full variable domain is DVKVTQSSRYLVKRTGEKVFLECVQDMDHENMFWYRQDPGLGLRLIYFSYDVKMKEKGDIPEGYSVSREKKERFSLILESASTNQTSMYLCASTQLASQETQYFGPGTRLLVL.